The clone carrying this T cell receptor (beta chain) was observed once. Per germline, CDR1 MGHRA and CDR2 YSYEKL. V was pared by 1 base and J by 7 bases, with 22 bases between. The CDR3 extends over 17 amino acids. The record originates from a study of blood T cell repertoires in COVID-19. Authors' methods: Estimates of nucleated cell counts were drawn from the amplification of reference gene primers. TCRdb's copy holds only in-frame clones and misses some; the assay was immunoSEQ multiplex PCR. V and J calls and clone size are given by that table; D and trimming were obtained from the DNA. This sample has roughly 26,000 clones, with roughly four fifths found just once.

The sequence derives from a human donor in a cohort sampled during active COVID-19. The sample consisted of peripheral blood. The gene calls are TRBV4-1 and TRBJ1-1; the D gene is possibly TRBD1 (6 bases). CDR3 nucleotides: TGCGCCAGCAGCCAAGTTTCTATAGCGAGAGGGGGAATTGAAGCTTTCTTT. Residues: CASSQVSIARGGIEAFF.